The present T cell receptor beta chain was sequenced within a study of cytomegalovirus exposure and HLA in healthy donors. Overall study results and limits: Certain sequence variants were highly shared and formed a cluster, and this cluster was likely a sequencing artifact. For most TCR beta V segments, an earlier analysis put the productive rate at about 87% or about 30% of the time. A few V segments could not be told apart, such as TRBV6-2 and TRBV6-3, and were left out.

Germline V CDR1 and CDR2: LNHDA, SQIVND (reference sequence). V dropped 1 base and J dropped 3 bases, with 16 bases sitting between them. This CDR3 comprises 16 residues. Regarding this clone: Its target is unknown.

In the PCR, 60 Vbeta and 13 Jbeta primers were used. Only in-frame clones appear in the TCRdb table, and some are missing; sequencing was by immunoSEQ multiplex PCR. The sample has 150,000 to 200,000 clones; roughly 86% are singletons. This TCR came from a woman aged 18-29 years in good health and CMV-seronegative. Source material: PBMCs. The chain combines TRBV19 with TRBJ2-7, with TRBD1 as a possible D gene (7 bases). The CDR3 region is CASSIAGTAGFYEQYF. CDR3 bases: TGTGCCAGTAGTATAGCCGGGACAGCGGGCTTCTACGAGCAGTACTTC. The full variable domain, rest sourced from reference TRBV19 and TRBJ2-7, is DGGITQSPKYLFRKEGQNVTLSCEQNLNHDAMYWYRQDPGQGLRLIYYSQIVNDFQKGDIAEGYSVSREKKESFPLTVTSAQKNPTAFYLCASSIAGTAGFYEQYFGPGTRLTVT.